Below, one TCR beta chain is given with its context. Its antigen is not known. This record comes from a study of cytomegalovirus exposure and HLA in healthy donors. Study-level results: Among the CMV-associated chains, three were confirmed in vitro as specific for CMV antigens. The tendency of first-cohort TCR clusters to co-occur in the 100 to 150 validation repertoires emerged from a later analysis. Accounts indicate the classifier identified cytomegalovirus status with strong specificity and sensitivity. The investigators catalogued 150 or so TCR beta chains as cytomegalovirus-associated.

The method was immunoSEQ multiplex PCR; TCRdb's version includes in-frame clones alone and lacks a portion of them. The table shows 150,000 to 200,000 clones, with around 86% occurring only once. The CDR3 sequence is 15 residues long. The germline V gene has CDR1 GTSNPN and CDR2 SVGIG (reference sequence). J was trimmed by 6 bases and V by 3 bases; bases with no gene match: 7. Sequencing was carried out using PBMCs. The V call is TRBV30, the J call TRBJ2-2; 10 positions match TRBD2. This receptor was identified in a woman between 18 and 29 years old in good health and CMV-seronegative. The CDR3 loop is CAWRLAGPGAGELFF. The CDR3 nucleotides are TGTGCCTGGAGACTAGCGGGACCGGGCGCCGGGGAGCTGTTTTTT. Looking up the rest from reference TRBV30 and TRBJ2-2 gives the full variable domain: SQTIHQWPATLVQPVGSPLSLECTVEGTSNPNLYWYRQAAGRGLQLLFYSVGIGQISSEVPQNLSASRPQDRQFILSSKKLLLSDSGFYLCAWRLAGPGAGELFFGEGSRLTVL.